This T cell receptor (beta chain) originates from a study of cytomegalovirus exposure and HLA in healthy donors. Study at large: Within an early data release were about 80 million unique TCRs drawn from HLA-typed donors. Regarding the study as a whole: Cytomegalovirus-associated status was assigned to some 180 TCR beta chains. Across all donors, roughly uniform sequencing depth was an assumption of the presence/absence analyses. Later analysis found that TCR beta chains associated with HLA were more clonally expanded than other, equally common chains.

As to this clone: Its antigen is not identified. The junction departs from germline at one end; a sequencing error may be responsible.

Amplification used 60 Vbeta primers and 13 Jbeta primers. TCRdb keeps only in-frame clones here, not all; method: immunoSEQ multiplex PCR. Of 100,000 to 150,000 clones in the sample, roughly 70% were seen once. CDR1 and CDR2 (germline): GTSNPN, SVGIG (reference sequence). The CDR3 loop spans 12 amino acids. Specimen: PBMCs. V is TRBV30 and J is TRBJ2-7; 7 bases match TRBD1. The clonotype originates from a man aged 35 to 55 in good health and CMV-seropositive. The CDR3 here is CAWSSGQEVLSF. The CDR3 DNA reads as TGTGCCTGGTCTTCCGGACAGGAGGTACTTAGCTTC.